These 27 T cell receptor beta chains came from one sample sequenced in a study of blood T cells in healthy people across ages (dated by TCRdb to between 2014 and 2016). Library generation was performed with 5' RACE. Sequencing instrument: Illumina HiSeq 2500. A second 7 to 11 cycle PCR used a sample-barcoded 5' primer and a J-beta primer mix. TCRdb reran the public reads through fastp at Q25 and MiXCR, keeping productive beta chains. Rows with a matching CDR3 protein are joined into one entry that keeps the most common DNA and genes. The sample records 1.6 million or so distinct CDR3 sequences, about 35% of which are singletons. Together, the top ten hold roughly 12% of the sample. Sample: blood. The receptors originated from a woman in her thirties in good health.

The rearrangement uses TRBV9 and TRBJ2-3; TRBD2 agrees at 7 bases. The CDR3 loop spans 15 amino acids. Germline CDR1 reads SGDLS; CDR2 reads YYNGEE. Trimming at V came to 3 bases and at J to 1 base, leaving 5 bases not matched to a gene. DNA of the CDR3: TGTGCCAGCAGCGGCGGGAGCTCTGGCACAGATACGCAGTATTTT. Its protein product is CASSGGSSGTDTQYF. The entire variable domain, with the rest obtained from reference TRBV9 and TRBJ2-3, is as follows: DSGVTQTPKHLITATGQRVTLRCSPRSGDLSVYWYQQSLDQGLQFLIQYYNGEERAKGNILERFSAQQFPDLHSELNLSSLELGDSALYFCASSGGSSGTDTQYFGPGTRLTVL.

The J gene is TRBJ1-1, the V gene TRBV5-1; the D gene is possibly TRBD1 (5 bases). There are 14 residues in the CDR3. Trimming cost V 5 bases and J 3 bases, with 14 bases left between them. The germline gives CDR1 SGHRS, CDR2 YFSETQ. The CDR3 loop reads CASSGGILDTEAFF. Here the CDR3 DNA reads TGCGCCAGCAGTGGGGGGATCTTGGACACTGAAGCTTTCTTT.

This clonotype showed up many times. J is TRBJ2-5 and V is TRBV5-1, with 8 bases identical to TRBD1. The CDR3 is 14 amino acids. The J segment lost 5 bases and the V segment lost 0 bases, leaving 3 bases of the junction unmatched. CDR1 SGHRS and CDR2 YFSETQ come from the germline V gene. The CDR3 here is CASSLAGQGETQYF. The CDR3 coding sequence is TGCGCCAGCAGCTTGGCCGGACAGGGCGAGACCCAGTACTTC.

The chain joins TRBV27 to TRBJ2-7; 9 bases are a match to TRBD2. Looked up from germline, CDR1 is MNHEY and CDR2 is SMNVEV (reference sequence). The CDR3 sequence is 14 residues long. The V segment lost 6 bases and the J segment 5 bases; nucleotides outside the gene matches: 8. DNA of the CDR3: TGTGCCAGCAGCGGGACTAGCCTAGGCGACGAGCAGTACTTC. Translating it yields CASSGTSLGDEQYF.

This clonotype has just a few counts. The J gene is TRBJ2-5, the V gene TRBV12-3 or TRBV12-4; no definite D call. The J call is in doubt because the DNA end fits TRBJ2-7 better. The CDR3 length is 13 residues. CDR3 bases: TGTGCCAGCAGTTCCCACGGAACCTACGAGCAGTACTTC. Its protein product is CASSSHGTYEQYF.

This clonotype came up a few times. Since a far larger clone is one base different, this is likely a read error. This rearrangement joins TRBV7-8 to TRBJ2-3, with D unclear. Germline CDR1 and CDR2: SGHVS and FQNEAQ. The CDR3 runs 12 residues. The CDR3 DNA reads as TGTGCCAGCAGCTTAGGGGTAGATGCGCAGTATTTT. This encodes CASSLGVDAQYF.

The V call is TRBV28, the J call TRBJ1-2; D uncertain. In germline, CDR1 is MDHEN, CDR2 SYDVKM. With 7 bases removed from V and 2 bases from J, the gap between germline ends came to 14 bases. This CDR3 is built from 14 residues. Here the CDR3 reads CASTPGYSNYGYTF. The CDR3 nucleotides read TGTGCCAGCACCCCGGGGTATTCCAACTATGGCTACACCTTC.

The gene calls are TRBV18 and TRBJ2-5; 12 bases are a match to TRBD2. CDR1 is KGHSH and CDR2 is LQKENI in the germline V gene. This CDR3 spans 17 amino acids. Trimming cost V 0 bases and J 5 bases; bases outside gene matches: 7. CDR3 region: CASSPPRLAGVSETQYF. CDR3 DNA sequence: TGTGCCAGCTCACCACCCAGACTAGCGGGAGTGTCGGAGACCCAGTACTTC. Variable domain in full (rest from reference TRBV18 and TRBJ2-5): NAGVMQNPRHLVRRRGQEARLRCSPMKGHSHVYWYRQLPEEGLKFMVYLQKENIIDESGMPKERFSAEFPKEGPSILRIQQVVRGDSAAYFCASSPPRLAGVSETQYFGPGTRLLVL.

This clonotype came up many times. The junction departs from the called germline gene at one end, perhaps through a read error. CDR3 DNA: TGTGCCAGCAGCTTAGGCAGGGCGGAGACCCAGTACTTC. Translation: CASSLGRAETQYF. The genes are TRBV5-1 and TRBJ2-5; weak D call: TRBD1 (5 bases). The CDR3 runs 13 residues. Germline CDR1 SGHRS, CDR2 YFSETQ.

The gene calls are TRBV5-1 and TRBJ2-7; tentatively, D is TRBD2 (6 bases). Germline V gene sequence: CDR1 SGHRS, CDR2 YFSETQ. This CDR3 is built from 15 residues. Trimming took 0 bases from V and 0 from J, leaving 10 bases between them. CDR3 DNA: TGCGCCAGCAGCTTGGGGGGGGTCACCTCCTACGAGCAGTACTTC. This encodes CASSLGGVTSYEQYF. Full variable domain (remainder filled in from reference TRBV5-1 and TRBJ2-7): KAGVTQTPRYLIKTRGQQVTLSCSPISGHRSVSWYQQTPGQGLQFLFEYFSETQRNKGNFPGRFSGRQFSNSRSEMNVSTLELGDSALYLCASSLGGVTSYEQYFGPGTRLTVT.

The genes are TRBV24-1 and TRBJ1-3, with D perhaps TRBD1 (6 bases). Germline V lookup: CDR1 KGHDR, CDR2 SFDVKD. The CDR3 spans 16 residues. Trimming left V 5 bases short and J 0 bases short, with 13 bases between. The CDR3 DNA is TGTGCCACCAGTGGAAACAGGGTCGGCTCTGGAAACACCATATATTTT. Protein product: CATSGNRVGSGNTIYF.

The J gene is TRBJ2-1, the V gene TRBV6-1, with no clear D. This CDR3 has 16 amino acids. The V gene lost 5 bases and the J gene lost 0 bases, with 14 bases spanning the gap. In germline, CDR1 is MNHNS, CDR2 SASEGT. The CDR3 loop is CASSPVYWSSYNEQFF. Written as DNA, the CDR3 is TGTGCCAGCAGTCCCGTTTACTGGAGCTCCTACAATGAGCAGTTCTTC.

The chain joins TRBV5-1 to TRBJ2-4, with 11 nucleotides matching TRBD1. J gave up 5 bases and V 4 bases, and 11 bases lay outside the gene matches. This CDR3 region has 17 residues. Looked up from germline, CDR1 is SGHRS and CDR2 is YFSETQ. The CDR3 region is CASSPFRDRGIENIQYF. The CDR3 coding sequence is TGCGCCAGCAGCCCGTTCCGGGACAGGGGGATTGAAAACATTCAGTACTTC.

The chain employs TRBV2 and TRBJ2-1; tentatively, D is TRBD1 or TRBD2 (5 bases each). CDR1 and CDR2 (germline): SNHLY, FYNNEI. The CDR3 sequence is 13 residues long. The V end was cut by 7 bases, the J end by 3 bases, with 10 bases between. The CDR3 loop is CASTGTNYNEQFF. CDR3 nucleotides: TGTGCCAGCACGGGGACCAACTACAATGAGCAGTTCTTC.

This clonotype showed up just a few times. The chain has TRBV4-1 and TRBJ1-5; 7 nucleotides match TRBD1. CDR1 MGHRA and CDR2 YSYEKL come from the germline V gene. Germline trimming cut 3 bases from V and 4 bases from J; bases unmatched to any gene: 6. The CDR3 is 15 residues long. The CDR3 loop is CASSQRGQSNQPQHF. CDR3 sequence (DNA): TGCGCCAGCAGCCAGAGGGGACAGTCGAATCAGCCCCAGCATTTT.

The chain links TRBV9 to TRBJ2-3; possibly TRBD2 for D (7 bases). CDR1 is SGDLS and CDR2 is YYNGEE in the germline V gene. Trimming removed 0 bases from V and 3 bases from J, with 17 bases in between. This CDR3 region has 17 residues. CDR3: CASSVDGGRIPTDTQYF. CDR3 coding DNA: TGTGCCAGCAGCGTAGACGGGGGGCGAATCCCGACAGATACGCAGTATTTT.

J is TRBJ2-3 and V is TRBV4-1, with 10 bases that match TRBD2. V dropped 7 bases and J dropped 3; count of bases not matched to a gene: 10. CDR3 size: 16 residues. CDR1 and CDR2 (germline): MGHRA, YSYEKL. CDR3 sequence (DNA): TGCGCCAGCAACCGAGGGACTAGCGTTGGAACAGATACGCAGTATTTT. Protein: CASNRGTSVGTDTQYF.

The CDR3 sequence is CASSPEGQGHSPLHF. The DNA for the CDR3 is TGTGCCAGCAGCCCAGAGGGGCAGGGTCATTCACCCCTCCACTTT. The chain combines TRBV7-8 with TRBJ1-6; D is perhaps TRBD1 (5 bases). Germline V lookup: CDR1 SGHVS, CDR2 FQNEAQ. The CDR3 has 15 residues. V lost 5 bases to trimming and J lost 8 bases, with 16 bases between them.

In this sample, this clonotype turned up a few times. The chain links TRBV7-6 to TRBJ2-2, with 7 bases aligning to TRBD1. V lost 2 bases to trimming and J lost 6 bases; unmatched junction nucleotides: 15. The length of the CDR3 is 18 residues. CDR1 and CDR2 (germline): SGHVS, FNYEAQ. CDR3 in amino acids: CASSLSRRGYRGAGELFF. CDR3 DNA: TGTGCCAGCAGCTTATCGAGGCGAGGGTACAGGGGAGCCGGGGAGCTGTTTTTT.

The rearrangement links TRBV20-1 to TRBJ1-5, with 9 bases lining up with TRBD1. After removal of 3 bases from V and 3 bases from J, the junction contained 6 bases not matched to a gene. This CDR3 is built from 15 residues. Germline-derived CDR1 and CDR2 are DFQATT and SNEGSKA (reference sequence). Here the CDR3 reads CSARGRDRDNQPQHF. The CDR3 coding sequence is TGCAGTGCTAGGGGCCGGGACAGGGACAATCAGCCCCAGCATTTT.

V gene TRBV5-5 combines with J gene TRBJ2-5; D possibly corresponds to TRBD1 (6 bases). The CDR3 is made up of 16 amino acids. CDR1 is SGHKS, CDR2 YYEKEE, per germline (reference sequence). The V and J ends lost 0 bases and 2 bases respectively, with 14 bases between them. CDR3 DNA: TGTGCCAGCAGCTTGGAACAGGGCGTATGGCAAGAGACCCAGTACTTC. Its protein product is CASSLEQGVWQETQYF.

This clonotype was seen a handful of times. V is TRBV9 and J is TRBJ2-2, with unresolved D. This CDR3 region has 13 residues. The germline V and J ends were trimmed by 0 bases and 7 bases, with 7 bases remaining between them. Germline CDR1 and CDR2: SGDLS and YYNGEE. The CDR3 DNA follows: TGTGCCAGCAGCGTAGTTTACCGCGGGGAGCTGTTTTTT. It codes for CASSVVYRGELFF.

The chain carries TRBV7-9 and TRBJ1-2; a possible D gene is TRBD1 (5 bases). This CDR3 spans 19 amino acids. V gave up 5 bases and J gave up 0 bases, with 25 bases separating them. Germline V CDR1 and CDR2: SEHNR, FQNEAQ (reference sequence). The CDR3 DNA reads as TGTGCCAGCAGCCCGACAATGCCCGACAGTACCCAACCTAACTATGGCTACACCTTC. The encoded protein is CASSPTMPDSTQPNYGYTF.

The J gene is TRBJ2-7, the V gene TRBV20-1; 9 positions agree with TRBD2. Germline V gene lookup returns CDR1 DFQATT and CDR2 SNEGSKA (reference sequence). The CDR3 is 17 amino acids. V shed 1 base, J shed 2 bases, and the junction held 12 bases outside the gene matches. CDR3 sequence: CSARAATLGLAPYEQYF. The CDR3 DNA reads as TGCAGTGCTAGAGCTGCTACTTTGGGACTAGCTCCCTACGAGCAGTACTTC.

V usage is TRBV20-1 and J usage is TRBJ2-7, with 7 nucleotides matching TRBD1. V gave up 5 bases and J gave up 7 bases; unmatched junction bases: 5. This CDR3 is 11 amino acids long. Germline values: CDR1 DFQATT, CDR2 SNEGSKA (reference sequence). In nucleotides, the CDR3 is TGCAGTGCTCGACAGGGTTGGGAGCAGTACTTC. It yields the protein CSARQGWEQYF.

On this clonotype itself: A read error may produce the germline difference seen at one junction end. J is TRBJ2-7 and V is TRBV6-2 or TRBV6-3; either TRBD1 or TRBD2 may fit D (6 bases each). The germline V gene has CDR1 MNHEY and CDR2 SVGEGT. The CDR3 sequence is 14 residues long. CDR3 in DNA: TGTGCCAGCATGTTGGGCGGGACACCCTACGAGCAGGACTTC. Translation: CASMLGGTPYEQDF.

The chain joins TRBV12-3 or TRBV12-4 to TRBJ2-5, with 7 positions matching TRBD1. Trimming cost V 5 bases and J 6 bases; bases outside gene matches: 9. The CDR3 loop spans 14 amino acids. The CDR3 is CASSPKGGMKTQYF. In nucleotides, the CDR3 is TGTGCCAGCAGTCCTAAAGGGGGCATGAAGACCCAGTACTTC.